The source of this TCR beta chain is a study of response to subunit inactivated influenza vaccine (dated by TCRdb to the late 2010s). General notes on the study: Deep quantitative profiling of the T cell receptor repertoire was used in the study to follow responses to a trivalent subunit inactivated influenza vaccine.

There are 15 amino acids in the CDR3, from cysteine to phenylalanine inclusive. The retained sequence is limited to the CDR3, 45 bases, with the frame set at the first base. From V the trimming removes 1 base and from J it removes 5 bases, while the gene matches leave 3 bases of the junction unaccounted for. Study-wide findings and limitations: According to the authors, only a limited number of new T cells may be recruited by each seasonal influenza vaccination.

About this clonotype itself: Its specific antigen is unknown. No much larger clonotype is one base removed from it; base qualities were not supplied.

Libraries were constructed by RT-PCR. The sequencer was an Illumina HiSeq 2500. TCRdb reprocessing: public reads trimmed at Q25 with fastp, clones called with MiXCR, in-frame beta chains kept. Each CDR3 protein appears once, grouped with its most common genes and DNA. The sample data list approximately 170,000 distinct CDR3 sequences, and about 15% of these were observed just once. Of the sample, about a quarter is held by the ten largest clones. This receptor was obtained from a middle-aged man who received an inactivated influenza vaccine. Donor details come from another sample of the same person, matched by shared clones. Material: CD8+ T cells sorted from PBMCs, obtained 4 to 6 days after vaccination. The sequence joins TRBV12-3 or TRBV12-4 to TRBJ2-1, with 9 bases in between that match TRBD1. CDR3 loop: CASSLGTGADNEQFF. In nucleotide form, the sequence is TGTGCCAGCAGTTTAGGGACAGGGGCGGACAATGAGCAGTTCTTC.